At least ten counts were recorded for the clone carrying this T cell receptor beta chain. Its antigen is not identified. RNA transcripts served as the template for amplifying TCR beta CDR3 regions. HTBI primers were used for first-round RT-PCR of the TCR CDR3. TCRdb re-called the multiplex PCR reads through MiXCR, storing one row per CDR3 protein. The table has under 500,000 distinct CDR3 sequences, 11% to 15% seen once. The data were taken from a study of T cells in Graves' hyperthyroidism and ophthalmopathy. Points from the study as a whole: It was a median around seven months before onset that the model predicted ophthalmopathy.

The CDR3 sequence is 18 residues long. V lost 6 bases and J lost 3; bases outside the gene matches: 14. CDR1 and CDR2 (germline): MNHEY, SVGEGT. Each person with ophthalmopathy scored at least 3 on the Clinical Activity Score, reached NOSPECS grade 4 or higher, and had been ill under 3 months. PBMCs were sourced from approximately 9.3 ml fresh peripheral blood. What was sequenced was blood. The chain links TRBV6-2 or TRBV6-3 to TRBJ2-7; 13 bases align to TRBD2. This TCR derives from a man aged 50 to 59 with Graves' ophthalmopathy. The CDR3: CASSPPAGTSGTFYEQYF. The CDR3 region has the DNA TGTGCCAGCAGCCCCCCCGCCGGGACTAGCGGGACCTTCTACGAGCAGTACTTC.